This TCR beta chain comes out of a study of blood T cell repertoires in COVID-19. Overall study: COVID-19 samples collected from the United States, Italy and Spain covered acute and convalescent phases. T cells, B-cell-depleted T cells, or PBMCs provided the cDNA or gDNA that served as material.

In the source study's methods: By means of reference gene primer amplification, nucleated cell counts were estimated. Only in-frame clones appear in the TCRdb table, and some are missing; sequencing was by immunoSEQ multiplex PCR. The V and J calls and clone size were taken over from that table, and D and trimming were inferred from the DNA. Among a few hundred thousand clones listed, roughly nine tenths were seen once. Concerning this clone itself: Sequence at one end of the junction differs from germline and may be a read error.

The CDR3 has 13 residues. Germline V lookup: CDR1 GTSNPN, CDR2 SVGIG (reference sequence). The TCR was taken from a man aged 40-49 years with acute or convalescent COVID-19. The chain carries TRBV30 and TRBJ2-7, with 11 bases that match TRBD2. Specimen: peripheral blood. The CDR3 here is CAWDLAGGGNPHF. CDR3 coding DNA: TGTGCCTGGGACCTAGCGGGAGGCGGGAACCCCCACTTC.